These 32 T cell receptor beta chains share one sample of origin, sequenced in a study of shared clonotypes between healthy human individuals. Assay used: immunoSEQ multiplex PCR; TCRdb lists only in-frame clones, some missing. The data show 2.5 million or so clones, with 85% to 95% seen just once and 0.13% to 0.15% held by the top ten. The material sequenced was naive CD4+ T cells sorted from blood. Subset reported: CD45RA+ positively selected. These receptors all come from a man between 18 and 35 years old in good health.

Notes on this clone: Other DNA sequences in the sample encode the same CDR3. This chain joins TRBV6-5 and TRBJ2-3; 8 bases are a match to TRBD2. Germline CDR1 and CDR2: MNHEY and SVGAGI. The ends lost 8 bases at V and 4 bases at J; junction bases unmatched: 2. CDR3 size: 12 residues. CDR3 protein: CASRGGADTQYF. The CDR3 region has the DNA TGTGCCAGCCGGGGGGGCGCAGATACGCAGTATTTT.

The chain uses TRBV5-1 and TRBJ1-1; TRBD1 matches 7 bases. The CDR3 has 14 amino acids. Germline V gene lookup returns CDR1 SGHRS and CDR2 YFSETQ. V gave up 4 bases and J gave up 1 base; unmatched junction bases: 4. CDR3 DNA sequence: TGCGCCAGCAGCGGACAGGCGGGGAACACTGAAGCTTTCTTT. Translation: CASSGQAGNTEAFF.

The chain has TRBV29-1 and TRBJ2-1; a possible D gene is TRBD2 (6 bases). Trimming pared 4 bases from V and 7 bases from J, leaving 14 bases between. CDR1 is SQVTM, CDR2 ANQGSEA, per germline. The CDR3 is made up of 13 amino acids. The CDR3 coding sequence is TGCAGCGTTGGATCGGACCGGGAGAATGAGCAGTTCTTC. It encodes CSVGSDRENEQFF.

The V call is TRBV29-1, the J call TRBJ1-5; D perhaps matches TRBD1 (6 bases). This CDR3 spans 14 amino acids. V gave up 5 bases and J gave up 1 base, with 12 bases separating them. Germline values: CDR1 SQVTM, CDR2 ANQGSEA. CDR3 DNA: TGCAGCGTTTGGACAGCTAGGAGCAATCAGCCCCAGCATTTT. This encodes CSVWTARSNQPQHF.

The chain employs TRBV10-3 and TRBJ1-4; 7 nucleotides match TRBD1. The V segment lost 11 bases and the J segment 6 bases; nucleotides outside the gene matches: 9. The CDR3 runs 13 residues. Germline values: CDR1 ENHRY, CDR2 SYGVKD. CDR3 region: CAAKGQPDEKLFF. The CDR3 bases are TGTGCCGCGAAGGGACAGCCCGATGAAAAACTGTTTTTT.

The chain joins TRBV2 to TRBJ2-5; 11 bases fit TRBD1. V trimming: 1 base; J trimming: 3 bases; junction bases outside the gene matches: 1. The CDR3 extends over 15 amino acids. The germline gives CDR1 SNHLY, CDR2 FYNNEI. The CDR3 coding sequence is TGTGCCAGCAGTGAAGGGACAGGGGGCGAAGAGACCCAGTACTTC. Translated, it gives CASSEGTGGEETQYF.

This clone is a singleton in its sample. J is TRBJ2-2 and V is TRBV5-6, with TRBD2 identical over 11 bases. The V gene end was trimmed by 2 bases and the J gene end by 6 bases; junction bases not matched to a gene: 0. The CDR3 loop spans 14 amino acids. The germline CDR1 and CDR2 sequences are SGHDT and YYEEEE. The CDR3, as DNA: TGTGCCAGCAGCTTTAGCGGGGGGGCCGGGGAGCTGTTTTTT. This gives the protein CASSFSGGAGELFF.

There are a few counts of this clone. The DNA for the CDR3 is TGTGCCAGTCCCGGGAACACTGAAGCTTTCTTT. This encodes CASPGNTEAFF. The rearrangement joins TRBV28 to TRBJ1-1; D is ambiguous. The CDR3 runs 11 residues. Germline assignment: CDR1 MDHEN and CDR2 SYDVKM. V lost 9 bases, J lost 1 base, and 6 bases lay in between.

This chain uses TRBV10-3 with TRBJ2-5, with 9 bases matching TRBD1. V lost 2 bases to trimming and J lost 1 base; unmatched junction nucleotides: 5. There are 16 residues in the CDR3. The germline CDR1 and CDR2 sequences are ENHRY and SYGVKD. The CDR3 protein is CAISEGGQGTQETQYF. CDR3 DNA: TGTGCCATCAGTGAGGGCGGACAGGGGACCCAAGAGACCCAGTACTTC.

Written as DNA, the CDR3 is TGCGCCAGCAGCCCGCAAGACAGCTCTGGTTCACCCCTCCACTTT. It is translated as CASSPQDSSGSPLHF. The V call is TRBV4-1, the J call TRBJ1-6; possible D gene TRBD1, 5 bases. CDR1 and CDR2 (germline): MGHRA, YSYEKL. CDR3 length: 15 residues. V lost 4 bases to trimming and J lost 9 bases, with 16 bases between them.

The J gene is TRBJ1-2, the V gene TRBV18, with TRBD1 matching over 9 bases. J was trimmed by 3 bases and V by 6 bases; bases with no gene match: 8. In germline, CDR1 is KGHSH, CDR2 LQKENI. The CDR3 loop spans 15 amino acids. The CDR3 coding sequence is TGTGCCAGCTCTCCTACAGGGGGCGCCGACTATGGCTACACCTTC. Residues: CASSPTGGADYGYTF. Complete variable domain (other parts from reference TRBV18 and TRBJ1-2): NAGVMQNPRHLVRRRGQEARLRCSPMKGHSHVYWYRQLPEEGLKFMVYLQKENIIDESGMPKERFSAEFPKEGPSILRIQQVVRGDSAAYFCASSPTGGADYGYTFGSGTRLTVV.

The rearrangement uses TRBV6-4 and TRBJ1-4, with TRBD1 identical over 9 bases. V shed 6 bases, J shed 3 bases, and the junction held 5 bases outside the gene matches. This CDR3 comprises 15 residues. Looked up from germline, CDR1 is MRHNA and CDR2 is SNTAGT. The CDR3 region is CASSLGTGPNEKLFF. In DNA, the CDR3 is TGTGCCAGCAGCCTCGGGACAGGGCCTAATGAAAAACTGTTTTTT.

In this sample, this clone turned up once. The rearrangement links TRBV12-5 to TRBJ1-6; D is uncertain. V was cut by 1 base and J by 7 bases, with 5 bases left in between. Germline V CDR1 and CDR2: LGHNT, FRNRAP. The CDR3 length is 13 residues. CDR3 sequence: CASGLEGNSPLHF. CDR3 bases: TGTGCTAGTGGTTTGGAAGGAAATTCACCCCTCCACTTT.

V gene TRBV10-2 combines with J gene TRBJ1-3; 10 nucleotides align to TRBD1. Trimming removed 6 bases from V and 0 bases from J; junction bases left unmatched: 5. The CDR3 consists of 16 residues. Per germline, CDR1 WSHSY and CDR2 SAAADI. CDR3 sequence reads: CASSATGGLSGNTIYF. DNA for the CDR3: TGCGCCAGCAGCGCGACAGGGGGCCTCTCTGGAAACACCATATATTTT.

This clone occurred once. V gene TRBV6-4 combines with J gene TRBJ2-5, with 7 bases that match TRBD1. Germline lookup yields CDR1 MRHNA and CDR2 SNTAGT. This CDR3 region has 14 residues. The V segment lost 3 bases and the J segment 2 bases; nucleotides outside the gene matches: 3. CDR3 nucleotide sequence: TGTGCCAGCAGTGAAGGGGACAGTCAAGAGACCCAGTACTTC. It is translated as CASSEGDSQETQYF.

This clone came up once. J is TRBJ2-2 and V is TRBV27; D remains ambiguous. This CDR3 spans 12 amino acids. Trimming stripped 4 bases from V and 7 bases from J, with 7 bases between. The germline gives CDR1 MNHEY, CDR2 SMNVEV (reference sequence). The CDR3 DNA sequence: TGTGCCAGCAGTTCAGTCATCGGGGAGCTGTTTTTT. Its translation: CASSSVIGELFF.

The rearrangement joins TRBV18 to TRBJ2-2; 7 bases are a match to TRBD1. Trimming took 2 bases from V and 5 from J; bases not matched to a gene: 5. The CDR3 is made up of 15 amino acids. Germline lookup yields CDR1 KGHSH and CDR2 LQKENI. CDR3 DNA: TGTGCCAGCTCACCATCGGACAGGCCTACCGGGGAGCTGTTTTTT. The encoded protein is CASSPSDRPTGELFF.

The chain recombines TRBV7-6 with TRBJ2-5; D not certain. CDR1 is SGHVS and CDR2 is FNYEAQ in the germline V gene. V was cut by 1 base and J by 2 bases, with 11 bases left in between. This CDR3 region has 15 residues. CDR3 nucleotides: TGTGCCAGCAGCTTAGTTTTCGCGAAACAAGAGACCCAGTACTTC. Translation gives CASSLVFAKQETQYF.

V and J are TRBV9 and TRBJ2-2; 7 nucleotides line up with TRBD1. J lost 2 bases, V lost 4 bases, and 5 bases had no gene match. CDR1 and CDR2 from the germline V gene are SGDLS and YYNGEE. The CDR3 consists of 15 residues. The CDR3 nucleotides read TGTGCCAGCAGCCTGAGGGGGCCCAACACCGGGGAGCTGTTTTTT. It specifies CASSLRGPNTGELFF. Complete variable domain (other parts from reference TRBV9 and TRBJ2-2): DSGVTQTPKHLITATGQRVTLRCSPRSGDLSVYWYQQSLDQGLQFLIQYYNGEERAKGNILERFSAQQFPDLHSELNLSSLELGDSALYFCASSLRGPNTGELFFGEGSRLTVL.

This clone was found once. The chain is built from TRBV29-1 and TRBJ2-7; 10 bases match TRBD1. Germline V gene lookup returns CDR1 SQVTM and CDR2 ANQGSEA. The CDR3 consists of 14 residues. With 7 bases clipped from V and 3 bases from J, the junction kept 9 bases outside the gene matches. The CDR3 spells CSATTGTGVYEQYF. CDR3 nucleotide sequence: TGCAGCGCCACCACCGGGACAGGGGTCTACGAGCAGTACTTC.

The chain employs TRBV10-3 and TRBJ2-3, with a tentative D call TRBD1 (6 bases). Trimming pared 6 bases from V and 1 base from J, leaving 17 bases between. The CDR3 loop spans 16 amino acids. Germline-derived CDR1 and CDR2 are ENHRY and SYGVKD. In DNA form, the CDR3 reads TGTGCCATCAGCGGGGAGTGGACAGCGGGCACAGATACGCAGTATTTT. It specifies CAISGEWTAGTDTQYF.

J is TRBJ1-1 and V is TRBV7-9; D gene unclear. The germline CDR1 and CDR2 sequences are SEHNR and FQNEAQ (reference sequence). Trimming removed 2 bases at V and 3 bases at J, with 7 bases between. This CDR3 is 13 amino acids long. The CDR3 DNA follows: TGTGCCAGCAGCTTAAGGGCGGACACTGAAGCTTTCTTT. Translation gives CASSLRADTEAFF.

Details on this clone: This sample also contains other DNA sequences that code for the same CDR3. The chain employs TRBV5-6 and TRBJ1-1, with D maybe TRBD1 (5 bases). The CDR3 sequence is 14 residues long. CDR1 SGHDT and CDR2 YYEEEE come from the germline V gene. Trimming left V 4 bases short and J 2 bases short, with 12 bases between. CDR3 sequence: CASSLRQGNTEAFF. In DNA, the CDR3 is TGTGCCAGCAGCCTCCGCCAGGGTAACACTGAAGCTTTCTTT.

The V call is TRBV6-1, the J call TRBJ1-6, with 8 bases that match TRBD1. From germline, CDR1 is MNHNS and CDR2 SASEGT. The CDR3 loop spans 14 amino acids. V shed 7 bases and J 6 bases; nucleotides not matched to a gene: 5. The CDR3 sequence: CASMTGQGNSPLHF. For the CDR3, the DNA is TGTGCCAGCATGACAGGACAGGGTAATTCACCCCTCCACTTT.

The chain joins TRBV6-5 to TRBJ2-5, with 9 positions matching TRBD2. Germline CDR1 and CDR2: MNHEY and SVGAGI. V gave up 8 bases and J gave up 4 bases; unmatched junction bases: 11. This CDR3 comprises 15 residues. Written as DNA, the CDR3 is TGTGCCAGCCGCGGGGGGGCCCTAGACAGAGAGACCCAGTACTTC. Translated: CASRGGALDRETQYF.

The chain uses TRBV6-5 and TRBJ1-2; 9 nucleotides align to TRBD1. CDR1 is MNHEY and CDR2 is SVGAGI in the germline V gene. With 4 bases clipped from V and 2 bases from J, the junction kept 2 bases outside the gene matches. This CDR3 has 14 residues. DNA for the CDR3: TGTGCCAGCAGTTGGACAGGGGTCAACTATGGCTACACCTTC. Its translation is CASSWTGVNYGYTF.

The J gene is TRBJ1-2, the V gene TRBV9; D not certain. Germline V gene lookup returns CDR1 SGDLS and CDR2 YYNGEE. CDR3 length: 12 amino acids. The V end was cut by 3 bases, the J end by 4 bases, with 7 bases between. DNA for the CDR3: TGTGCCAGCAGCGACAGAAGCTATGGCTACACCTTC. Translated: CASSDRSYGYTF.

V and J are TRBV19 and TRBJ2-7, with a weak D call TRBD2 (6 bases). The CDR3 totals 17 residues. V shed 0 bases and J shed 1 base, with 16 bases lying between them. Germline values: CDR1 LNHDA, CDR2 SQIVND (reference sequence). The CDR3 here is CASSIEVAGSGSYEQYF. CDR3 DNA sequence: TGTGCCAGTAGTATAGAGGTTGCGGGGTCTGGGTCCTACGAGCAGTACTTC.

The rearrangement joins TRBV9 to TRBJ1-6, with 9 nucleotides matching TRBD1. The CDR3 sequence is 15 residues long. Germline V gene data show CDR1 as SGDLS and CDR2 as YYNGEE. With 6 bases clipped from V and 7 bases from J, the junction kept 8 bases outside the gene matches. This chain's CDR3 is CASTMPGTGNSPLHF. CDR3 DNA sequence: TGTGCCAGCACCATGCCCGGGACAGGGAATTCACCCCTCCACTTT.

This chain links TRBV7-2 with TRBJ2-5, with D perhaps TRBD1 (5 bases). Between the trimmed V and J ends, which lost 0 bases and 4 bases, there was a span of 21 bases. CDR3 length: 18 residues. The germline gives CDR1 SGHTA, CDR2 FQGNSA. The CDR3 spells CASSLAGASLLLGETQYF. The DNA of the CDR3 is TGTGCCAGCAGCTTAGCTGGGGCTAGTCTACTCCTGGGAGAGACCCAGTACTTC.

Worth noting for this clone: In the same sample, other DNA sequences code for this CDR3. The V gene is TRBV28, the J gene TRBJ1-1; possible D gene TRBD1, 6 bases. From germline, CDR1 is MDHEN and CDR2 SYDVKM. The germline V and J ends were trimmed by 4 bases and 1 base, with 10 bases remaining between them. The CDR3 sequence is 14 residues long. CDR3 sequence (DNA): TGTGCCAGCAGTTACGGGACAACGAACACTGAAGCTTTCTTT. It is translated as CASSYGTTNTEAFF.

Comment on this clone: Other DNA sequences in this sample translate to the same CDR3. This chain links TRBV29-1 with TRBJ1-2; D is unclear. CDR1 is SQVTM, CDR2 ANQGSEA, per germline. The length of the CDR3 is 11 residues. V was clipped by 3 bases and J by 4 bases, with 6 bases between them. CDR3 in DNA: TGCAGCGTTGAGCAAGGCTATGGCTACACCTTC. This translates into CSVEQGYGYTF.